The rows below give T cell receptor beta chains drawn from one sample of a study of T cells in narcolepsy. Sequenced by immunoSEQ multiplex PCR; TCRdb stores in-frame clones only, minus some. The sample lists about 30,000 clones; about 85% were seen once. Material: CD45RA- memory CD4+ T cells from PBMCs. Receptors were obtained from a human donor with narcolepsy. CDR3s include the opening cysteine and the closing phenylalanine or tryptophan. A D gene is named only where the DNA matches it firmly. The size entry is marked missing in some rows and otherwise reads once, few, many or a size class.

.	TRBV2	.	TRBJ2-5	CASTLRELQETQYF	TGTGCCAGCACCCTAAGGGAACTCCAAGAGACCCAGTACTTC
.	TRBV11-3	once	TRBJ2-7	CASSEMGAGTYEQYF	TGTGCCAGCAGCGAGATGGGGGCCGGAACCTACGAGCAGTACTTC
.	TRBV9	.	TRBJ2-3	CASSPLGGGTDTQYF	TGTGCCAGCAGCCCGCTGGGGGGTGGCACAGATACGCAGTATTTT
.	TRBV19	.	TRBJ1-2	CASSDSHYGYTF	TGTGCCAGTTCCGACAGCCACTATGGCTACACCTTC
.	TRBV5-4	.	TRBJ2-1	CASSPAGTAPGYNEQFF	TGTGCCAGCAGCCCGGCAGGCACGGCACCCGGCTACAATGAGCAGTTCTTC
.	TRBV2	.	TRBJ2-2	CASREGSGFTGELFF	TGTGCCAGCAGGGAAGGGTCTGGGTTCACCGGGGAGCTGTTTTTT
TRBD2	TRBV5-1	.	TRBJ2-3	CASSLTSGGAVDTQYF	TGCGCCAGCAGCCTTACTAGCGGGGGGGCCGTAGATACGCAGTATTTT
TRBD1	TRBV5-4	.	TRBJ1-1	CASSSRQGAQGTEAFF	TGTGCCAGCAGCTCCAGACAGGGGGCGCAGGGCACTGAAGCTTTCTTT
.	TRBV9	.	TRBJ1-1	CASSPPGAGMNTEAFF	TGTGCCAGCAGCCCTCCCGGGGCAGGGATGAACACTGAAGCTTTCTTT
.	TRBV28	.	TRBJ1-2	CASHTANYGYTF	TGTGCCAGCCACACAGCTAACTATGGCTACACCTTC
.	TRBV6-4	once	TRBJ1-1	CASSLTANTEAFF	TGTGCCAGCAGCCTTACAGCGAACACTGAAGCTTTCTTT
.	TRBV4-3	.	TRBJ1-2	CASSQDQRAIYGYTF	TGCGCCAGCAGCCAAGATCAACGGGCGATTTATGGCTACACCTTC
TRBD1	TRBV4-3	.	TRBJ2-5	CASSQGTGGFGETQYF	TGCGCCAGCAGCCAGGGTACAGGGGGCTTTGGAGAGACCCAGTACTTC
TRBD1	TRBV7-2	.	TRBJ2-7	CASSDRGLYEQYF	TGTGCCAGCAGCGACAGGGGGCTCTACGAGCAGTACTTC
.	TRBV5-4	.	TRBJ2-1	CASSLGLGAGEQFF	TGTGCCAGCAGCTTGGGACTAGGGGCGGGTGAGCAGTTCTTC
TRBD1	TRBV7-6	.	TRBJ2-7	CASSLVRDRGHEQYF	TGTGCCAGCAGCTTAGTACGAGACAGGGGCCACGAGCAGTACTTC
.	TRBV28	.	TRBJ2-3	CASSSVMTNTDTQYF	TGTGCCAGCAGTTCCGTTATGACCAACACAGATACGCAGTATTTT
.	TRBV11-2	.	TRBJ2-7	CASSFVTADYEQYF	TGCGCCAGCAGCTTCGTCACTGCAGACTACGAGCAGTACTTC
.	TRBV2	once	TRBJ2-1	CASSGQGGYNEQFF	TGTGCCAGCAGTGGACAGGGAGGGTACAATGAGCAGTTCTTC
.	TRBV21-1	few	TRBJ1-1	CASSKVGQALEAFF	TGTGCCAGCAGCAAAGTGGGACAGGCTCTTGAAGCTTTCTTT
TRBD1	TRBV27	.	TRBJ2-1	CASSLTGGNEQFF	TGTGCCAGCAGTTTAACAGGGGGCAATGAGCAGTTCTTC
.	TRBV5-4	once	TRBJ1-6	CASSLGDRNNSPLHF	TGTGCCAGCAGCTTGGGGGACCGTAATAATTCACCCCTCCACTTT
TRBD1	TRBV5-8	.	TRBJ1-5	CASSPHRGVNQPQHF	TGTGCCAGCAGCCCTCACAGGGGGGTCAATCAGCCCCAGCATTTT
.	TRBV7-2	.	TRBJ2-5	CASSFSRIETQYF	TGTGCCAGCAGCTTCTCTCGGATAGAGACCCAGTACTTC
.	TRBV2	.	TRBJ2-1	CASSEVRGERDEQFF	TGTGCCAGCAGTGAAGTGAGAGGGGAAAGGGATGAGCAGTTCTTC
.	TRBV19	.	TRBJ1-1	CASSGTPFSTEAFF	TGTGCCAGTAGTGGGACCCCCTTCAGCACTGAAGCTTTCTTT
.	TRBV9	.	TRBJ2-4	CASSVLPKGDIQYF	TGTGCCAGCAGCGTATTGCCTAAGGGGGACATTCAGTACTTC